Listed below are T cell receptor beta chains from one sample, sequenced in a study of T cells in Graves' hyperthyroidism and ophthalmopathy. TCRdb called the multiplex PCR reads again in MiXCR, with one record for every CDR3 protein. The top ten hold less than 25% of the sample, which has some 400,000 distinct CDR3 sequences, about 13% seen once. Input material: blood. The receptors stem from a man under 40 with Graves' hyperthyroidism that later progressed to Graves' ophthalmopathy. The CDR3 runs from the conserved cysteine through the conserved F or W. A D gene is named only where the DNA matches it firmly. Not all rows give a size; the values are once, few, many and, for expanded clones, a class.

v_call	j_call	clone_size	d_call	cdr3_nt	cdr3_aa
TRBV28	TRBJ2-5	many	TRBD2	TGTGCCAGCAGCCATACTAGCGGGGGGGGCTTCGAGACCCAGTACTTC	CASSHTSGGGFETQYF
TRBV7-6	TRBJ1-2	many	-	TGTGCCAGCAGCTTGACAGCTGGGTATGGCTACACCTTC	CASSLTAGYGYTF
TRBV12-3/TRBV12-4	TRBJ1-3	many	-	TGTGCCAGCAGTCGGGCCTCCTCTGGAAACACCATATATTTT	CASSRASSGNTIYF
TRBV9	TRBJ2-3	few	TRBD2	TGTGCCAGCAGCGTAGTATCCAGCGGGGGGGCCATTGAGAGCACAGATACGCAGTATTTT	CASSVVSSGGAIESTDTQYF
TRBV12-5	TRBJ1-5	many	-	TGTGCTAGTGGTTTGGTTCCTTTGCAGGGGCCAAATCAGCCCCAGCATTTT	CASGLVPLQGPNQPQHF
TRBV5-1	TRBJ1-1	-	TRBD1	TGCGCCAGCACCCGGGACAGGGGGAACACTGAAGCTTTCTTT	CASTRDRGNTEAFF
TRBV9	TRBJ1-2	few	-	TGTGCCAGCAGCGTCGGGACTAACTATGGCTACACCTTC	CASSVGTNYGYTF
TRBV10-3	TRBJ2-7	many	-	TGTGCCATCAGTGAGTCTGGGACACTCTATCCCTCGAGGGAGCAGTACTTC	CAISESGTLYPSREQYF
TRBV6-1	TRBJ2-3	-	TRBD1	TGTGCCAGCAGGGCCTGGACAGGGCGCTCAGATACGCAGTATTTT	CASRAWTGRSDTQYF
TRBV4-1	TRBJ2-1	-	TRBD2	TGCGCCAGCAGCCAAGATGGCGGGGGGGCGAATGAGCAGTTCTTC	CASSQDGGGANEQFF
TRBV7-9	TRBJ2-5	few	-	TGTGCCAGCAGCTTAGCGACAGGTGGGGAGACCCAGTACTTC	CASSLATGGETQYF
TRBV6-1	TRBJ2-1	few	-	TGTGCCAGCACCCGTCAGATAGGGGATGAGCAGTTCTTC	CASTRQIGDEQFF
TRBV5-6	TRBJ2-5	-	-	TGTGCCAGCAGCTTGGGATTTTTGGCTTCAGAGACCCAGTACTTC	CASSLGFLASETQYF
TRBV11-2	TRBJ1-4	many	-	TGTGCCAGCAGCCCAAATGGACAGTCAAAGGTGGAAAAACTGTTTTTT	CASSPNGQSKVEKLFF
TRBV28	TRBJ2-7	few	-	TGTGCCAGCAGTTTCGAGGGCCATTTCTACGAGCAGTACTTC	CASSFEGHFYEQYF
TRBV15	TRBJ2-3	few	-	TGTGCCACCAGCCGCCGGGACCGCGAGGCAGATACGCAGTATTTT	CATSRRDREADTQYF
TRBV12-3/TRBV12-4	TRBJ2-1	many	-	TGTGCCAGCAGTACGGGGTGGCGGGGTTCCTACAATGAGCAGTTCTTC	CASSTGWRGSYNEQFF
TRBV10-3	TRBJ2-1	-	-	TGTGCCATCAACAGCCGGGGGATGGACAACGAGCAGTTCTTC	CAINSRGMDNEQFF
TRBV5-1	TRBJ1-1	-	-	TGCGCCAGCAGCTCGGCTGGAGGGTTGAACACTGAAGCTTTCTTT	CASSSAGGLNTEAFF
TRBV3-1	TRBJ2-5	few	-	TGTGCCAGCAAATTATTCCGTTCGATTGAAGAGACCCAGTACTTC	CASKLFRSIEETQYF
TRBV3-1	TRBJ1-5	many	-	TGTGCCAGCAGCCAAAGGCAGGGGAATCAGCCCCAGCATTTT	CASSQRQGNQPQHF
TRBV30	TRBJ1-3	few	-	TGTGCCTGGAGTGCCTACAGGAGCTCCTCTGGAAACACCATATATTTT	CAWSAYRSSSGNTIYF
TRBV6-1	TRBJ2-5	many	TRBD1	TGTGCCAGCAGTGAGGGGACAGGGGAACAAGAGACCCAGTACTTC	CASSEGTGEQETQYF
TRBV27	TRBJ1-1	many	TRBD1	TGTGCCAGCACTCCCATGAGGTGGGGACAGACGAACACTGAAGCTTTCTTT	CASTPMRWGQTNTEAFF
TRBV18	TRBJ2-5	-	TRBD2	TGTGCCAGCTCACCACCCGGGGGGTACCAAGAGACCCAGTACTTC	CASSPPGGYQETQYF
TRBV19	TRBJ1-1	few	-	TGTGCCAGTAGTATAGTAGGGGGTGAAGCTTTCTTT	CASSIVGGEAFF
TRBV9	TRBJ2-2	-	TRBD2	TGTGCCAGCAGCGACACTAGCGGGGCGAAAGCTAACACCGGGGAGCTGTTTTTT	CASSDTSGAKANTGELFF
TRBV29-1	TRBJ2-7	-	TRBD1	TGCAGCGTGGGACAGGACTACGAGCAGTACTTC	CSVGQDYEQYF
TRBV9	TRBJ2-7	-	TRBD1	TGTGCCAGCAGCGGATCGGGACAGGGAACCTACGAGCAGTACTTC	CASSGSGQGTYEQYF
TRBV20-1	TRBJ1-1	few	-	TGCAGTGCTACCGGACGGACGAACACTGAAGCTTTCTTT	CSATGRTNTEAFF
TRBV5-1	TRBJ2-1	many	TRBD2	TGCGCCAGCAGCTTGCAGCCTAGCGGGTCTTCCTACAATGAGCAGTTCTTC	CASSLQPSGSSYNEQFF
TRBV20-1	TRBJ1-5	many	-	TGCAGTGCTATCCAGGAGATTAGCAATCAGCCCCAGCATTTT	CSAIQEISNQPQHF
TRBV30	TRBJ1-1	many	-	TGTGCCTGGAGTCGGGGAGCGGACACTGAAGCTTTCTTT	CAWSRGADTEAFF
TRBV18	TRBJ2-1	few	TRBD1	TGTGCCAGCTCCCACCGGGACAGCTCCTACAATGAGCAGTTCTTC	CASSHRDSSYNEQFF
TRBV20-1	TRBJ2-4	many	TRBD2	TGCAGTGCTAGTCAGCGGGGAAAAAACATTCAGTACTTC	CSASQRGKNIQYF
TRBV10-2	TRBJ1-3	-	-	TGCGCCAGCCTCTCTGGAAACACCATATATTTT	CASLSGNTIYF
TRBV10-3	TRBJ1-2	many	TRBD1	TGTGCCATCAGGGGGGCCGGGACAGTCTATGGCTACACCTTC	CAIRGAGTVYGYTF
TRBV3-1	TRBJ2-5	-	-	TGTGCCAGCAGCCAAGGGGTGACTTATGGAGAGACCCAGTACTTC	CASSQGVTYGETQYF
TRBV12-3/TRBV12-4	TRBJ1-2	-	-	TGTGCCAGCAGTTTTTATTCCCGGGGTCACTATGGCTACACCTTC	CASSFYSRGHYGYTF
TRBV7-8	TRBJ1-6	many	-	TGTGCCAGCAGCTTCGGAAATTCACCCCTCCACTTT	CASSFGNSPLHF
TRBV28	TRBJ1-1	-	TRBD1	TGTGCCAGCAGTATACAGGGGGCTCCAAACACTGAAGCTTTCTTT	CASSIQGAPNTEAFF
TRBV5-6	TRBJ2-1	-	-	TGTGCCAGCAGCTTGACGGTTAGGGGTGGCTCCTACAATGAGCAGTTCTTC	CASSLTVRGGSYNEQFF
TRBV28	TRBJ1-2	many	-	TGTGCCAGCATTCGGGGGACACAAAAAAACTATGGCTACACCTTC	CASIRGTQKNYGYTF
TRBV11-3	TRBJ2-3	many	-	TGTGCCAGCAGCTTAGGAGTGGATACGCAGTATTTT	CASSLGVDTQYF
TRBV7-9	TRBJ2-1	-	-	TGTGCCAGCAGCTCGCAGGGGAGAGACAATGAGCAGTTCTTC	CASSSQGRDNEQFF
TRBV28	TRBJ1-1	many	-	TGTGCCAGCAGTTTATGGGGTAGAGAAGCTTTCTTT	CASSLWGREAFF
TRBV7-9	TRBJ1-3	few	-	TGTGCCAGCAGTTACGGCTCCGTACCTGGAAACACCATATATTTT	CASSYGSVPGNTIYF
TRBV27	TRBJ1-2	few	TRBD1	TGTGCCAGCAGCCCTGCCGGATTTTCAGGGGGCGATGGCTACACCTTC	CASSPAGFSGGDGYTF
TRBV7-9	TRBJ1-3	few	TRBD1	TGTGCCAGCAGCCTACGACAGGGGTCCGCTGGAAACACCATATATTTT	CASSLRQGSAGNTIYF
TRBV12-3/TRBV12-4	TRBJ1-1	few	TRBD1	TGTGCCGGCAGTTTAAAGGGGGCGAACACTGAAGCTTTCTTT	CAGSLKGANTEAFF
TRBV20-1	TRBJ2-5	-	TRBD1	TGCAGTGCGAGAGGGACAGGGACAGAGACCCAGTACTTC	CSARGTGTETQYF
TRBV14	TRBJ2-7	few	-	TGTGCCAGCAGCCAAGGGGCGGCCCCCGAGCAGTACTTC	CASSQGAAPEQYF
TRBV11-3	TRBJ2-7	many	TRBD1	TGTGCCGTACCCCCGGGACAGGCCACAGGCGCGAGATACGAGCAGTACTTC	CAVPPGQATGARYEQYF